The subject of this entry is one T cell receptor (beta chain). This sample is part of a study of cytotoxic CD8 clonotypes in ibrutinib-treated CLL. The CDR3 has 14 residues. V was pared by 10 bases and J by 4 bases, with 19 bases between. This table comes from immunoSEQ multiplex PCR, and its TCRdb copy is limited to in-frame clones, with some not included. The sample contains about 97,000 clones, approximately 80% of which appear only once. The sequence came from a human donor with chronic lymphocytic leukemia. This sequence joins TRBV23-1 and TRBJ2-5; no clear D gene. TRBV23-1 carries the ORF label, with uncertain function. Sequenced here: PBMCs, sampled after 24 months of ibrutinib treatment. This CDR3 is CAIVSKGRAETQYF. In DNA form, the CDR3 reads TGCGCCATCGTCAGCAAAGGAAGGGCAGAGACCCAGTACTTC.